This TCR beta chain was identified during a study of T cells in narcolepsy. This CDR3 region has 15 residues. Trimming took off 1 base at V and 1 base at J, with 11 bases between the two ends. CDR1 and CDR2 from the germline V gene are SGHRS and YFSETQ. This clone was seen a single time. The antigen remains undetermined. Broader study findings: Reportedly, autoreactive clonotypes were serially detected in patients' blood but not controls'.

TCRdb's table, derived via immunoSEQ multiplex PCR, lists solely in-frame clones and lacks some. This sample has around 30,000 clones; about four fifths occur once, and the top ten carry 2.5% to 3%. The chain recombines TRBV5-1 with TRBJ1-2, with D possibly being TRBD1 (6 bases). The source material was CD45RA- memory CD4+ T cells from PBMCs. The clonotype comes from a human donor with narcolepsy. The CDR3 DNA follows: TGCGCCAGCAGCTTGTCGGGGGCCCTTAACTATGGCTACACCTTC. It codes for CASSLSGALNYGYTF.